This entry concerns a single T cell receptor (beta chain). Which antigen it targets is not known. In this CDR3 the conserved last residue, phenylalanine or tryptophan, is missing, so a read error is likely. The DNA is left out, because the CDR3 cannot be placed on it with certainty; the CDR3 is given as TCRdb lists it. The sample comes from a study of molecular identifiers for immune sequencing clone quantification (dated by TCRdb to between 2017 and 2018). Regarding the study in general: For a replicate experiment, RNA from around 20,000 or 99,000 naive CD8 T cells was divided into five aliquots, and four of the five aliquots were sequenced. The study was a methods study using CD8 T cells to benchmark molecular-identifier clustering-based TCR repertoire sequencing (MIDCIRS) and TCR RNA copy counting.

General study outcomes and caveats: Modeling estimated 2.5 to 3.5 recovered TCR RNA copies per cell, compared with approximately 10 by digital PCR, which implies around 30% capture efficiency. When barcode sub-clustering was left out, chimeric consensus sequences inflated TCR diversity, with chimeras reaching as high as 47%. The naive libraries included spiked-in Jurkat TCR RNA (around 10 copies' worth), and this RNA is not part of the donor repertoire. Identical TCR molecules sharing a barcode could cause highly expanded clone sizes to be underestimated. Spiked-in Jurkat TCR RNA equivalent to a single cell was reported to be detectable even among approximately 1 million naive CD8 T cells. In CMV-specific effector cells, over 99% of molecules were held by clones above 20 RNA copies, whereas under 1% of molecules were held by such clones in naive cells.

Library prep was done by PCR. Sequencing was carried out with a NextSeq 500. Bulk TCR libraries were prepared as previously described, using TCR primers listed in Table S5. Purification of total RNA was performed with the Qiagen AllPrep DNA/RNA kit. Before any analysis, reads coming from multiple sequencing runs of the same library were combined into one pool. The published analysis was carried out like this. Only reads with exact TCR constant sequence were kept, trimmed to 150 nt, and grouped by their 12-nt molecular barcodes. Reads inside each barcode group were sub-clustered using a 15% Levenshtein threshold, and a quality-weighted consensus sequence was constructed for each RNA molecule. Non-functional sequences were discarded, and so were lower-count sequences lying one edit away from another sequence. Based on a fit of two negative binomial distributions, barcode sub-clusters having less than 20% of the maximum read count were discarded. TCRdb reprocessed the public reads (quality trimming at Q25 with fastp, clone calling with MiXCR) and kept in-frame beta chains. All rows with the same CDR3 protein become a single entry with the most common DNA and genes. The V and J calls come from TCRdb's annotation, not from the publication. The sample table holds 100,000 or so distinct CDR3 sequences, of which roughly 34% were seen once. 4% to 5% of the sample comes from the top ten.

Naive CD8 T cell libraries were made from approximately 20,000 to 1,000,000 sorted cells using 10%, 30% or 50% of purified RNA. Naive CD8 T cells were FACS-sorted as CD8+CD4-CCR7+CD45RA+ on a BD FACSAria II into RLT Plus buffer. Detection sensitivity was tested by spiking Jurkat RNA equal to fewer than twelve TCR copies' worth into samples containing 20,000-1,000,000 naive CD8 T cells. CD8 T cells were enriched with RosetteSep CD8+ T Cell Enrichment Cocktail and Ficoll-Paque, followed by ACK red cell lysis. CDR1 and CDR2 (MGHDK, SYGVNS) derive from the germline V gene. The CDR3 is 13 amino acids in total, end residues counted.

The sequence was obtained from a human donor in good health. Some libraries in this study had Jurkat cell RNA spiked in. The chain couples TRBV25-1 to TRBJ2-2. Specimen: naive CD8+ T cells from blood, with Jurkat cell RNA spiked in. What the cell subset or site label conveys for this sample: FACS-sorted CD8+CD4-CCR7+CD45RA+ naive T cells. The CDR3 region: CASDGPNTGELLI.